This T cell receptor (beta chain) was captured in a study of T cell responses to AZD1222 COVID-19 vaccine. Findings and limits, study-wide: Nearly half of unique spike-specific TCRs reportedly avoided B.1.351 and B.1.1.7 mutated regions. Donors were chiefly white British, with a greater number of females, and clonal diversity was perhaps underestimated. It was only after the peak T cell response that any repertoires were sampled.

Turning to this clone: Its antigen is as yet unknown. The same CDR3 also results from other DNA sequences found in this sample.

Sequencing was performed with immunoSEQ multiplex PCR; in TCRdb, only in-frame clones are kept and a portion is missing. This table has 130,000 or so clones, roughly 89% appearing once. CDR1 PRHDT and CDR2 FYEKMQ come from the germline V gene (reference sequence). The CDR3 spans 13 residues. The ends were cut back, 1 base at V and 3 bases at J, with 7 bases in the middle. The J gene is TRBJ2-7, the V gene TRBV13, with D perhaps matching TRBD1 or TRBD2 (6 bases each). The clonotype comes from an adult in good health. The sequenced sample was peripheral blood, obtained on day 0 of AZD1222 vaccination. The CDR3 loop is CASSLEGGYEQYF. As DNA, the CDR3 is TGTGCCAGCAGCTTAGAGGGGGGCTACGAGCAGTACTTC.